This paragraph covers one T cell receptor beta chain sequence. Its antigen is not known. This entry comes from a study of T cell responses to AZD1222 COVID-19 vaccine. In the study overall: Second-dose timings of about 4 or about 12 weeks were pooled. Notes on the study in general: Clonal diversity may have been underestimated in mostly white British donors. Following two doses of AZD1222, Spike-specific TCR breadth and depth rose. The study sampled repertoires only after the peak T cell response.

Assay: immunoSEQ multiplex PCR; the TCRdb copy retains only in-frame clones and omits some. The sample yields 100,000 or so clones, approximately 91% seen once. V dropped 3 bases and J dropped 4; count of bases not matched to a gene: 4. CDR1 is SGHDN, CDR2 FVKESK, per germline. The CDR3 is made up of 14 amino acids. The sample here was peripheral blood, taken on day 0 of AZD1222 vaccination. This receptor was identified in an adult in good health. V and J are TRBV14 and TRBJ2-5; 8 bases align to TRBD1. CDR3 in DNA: TGTGCCAGCAGCCATCGGACAGGGAGAGAGACCCAGTACTTC. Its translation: CASSHRTGRETQYF. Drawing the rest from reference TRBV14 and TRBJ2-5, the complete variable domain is EAGVTQFPSHSVIEKGQTVTLRCDPISGHDNLYWYRRVMGKEIKFLLHFVKESKQDESGMPNNRFLAERTGGTYSTLKVQPAELEDSGVYFCASSHRTGRETQYFGPGTRLLVL.